The source of this TCR beta chain is a study of CD8 T cells in Susac syndrome. Negative isolation yielded CD8+ and CD4+ T cells; FACS enriched TEMRA cells. RNA, at about 0.45 to 1 ug, was reverse transcribed with random hexamers. TCRdb fed the immunoSEQ multiplex PCR reads into MiXCR, producing one record per CDR3 protein. Among 150,000 to 200,000 distinct CDR3 sequences, 90% to 95% were seen once, and the ten largest hold 0.14%. The sequence was collected from a human donor in good health. Sequenced input: CD4+ T cells from PBMCs.

The CDR3 DNA sequence: TGTGCCAGCAGCGTAGGTGCAGGGTCGCACGCTGAAGCTTTCTTT. This encodes CASSVGAGSHAEAFF. The gene calls are TRBV9 and TRBJ1-1, with D tentatively TRBD1 (5 bases). Per the germline V gene, CDR1 is SGDLS and CDR2 is YYNGEE. Trimming removed 0 bases at V and 6 bases at J, with 15 bases between. The CDR3 consists of 15 residues.